Listed below are T cell receptor beta chains from one sample, sequenced in a study of PD-1 blockade in classical Hodgkin lymphoma. The method was immunoSEQ multiplex PCR; TCRdb's version includes in-frame clones alone and lacks a portion of them. The sample lists about 24,000 clones, around 84% seen once, with roughly 6% in the top ten. The starting material was peripheral blood mononuclear cells (PBMCs), obtained before the fourth cycle of nivolumab. Source of these receptors: a human donor with classical Hodgkin lymphoma. The CDR3 runs from the conserved cysteine through the conserved F or W. Fields, in order: J gene, D gene, V gene, clone size, CDR3 protein, CDR3 DNA. The D gene is left open where the match is weak. Clone size appears in some rows only: once, few, many, or a class for an expanded clone.

TRBJ2-7,.,TRBV18,.,CASGKTGSYEQYF,TGTGCCAGCGGGAAAACAGGGTCCTACGAGCAGTACTTC
TRBJ1-2,.,TRBV7-9,.,CASSLGIYGYTF,TGTGCCAGCAGCTTAGGCATCTATGGCTACACCTTC
TRBJ1-1,.,TRBV30,.,CAWSVGPTEAFF,TGTGCCTGGAGTGTAGGACCGACCGAAGCTTTCTTT
TRBJ2-6,.,TRBV4-3,.,CASSPDWDLSGANVLTF,TGCGCCAGCAGCCCAGATTGGGACCTCTCTGGGGCCAACGTCCTGACTTTC
TRBJ1-1,TRBD1,TRBV2,.,CASREDRGRENTEAFF,TGTGCCAGCAGAGAAGACAGGGGGCGGGAGAACACTGAAGCTTTCTTT
TRBJ2-1,TRBD2,TRBV28,.,CASSLGTSGPWNEQFF,TGTGCCAGCAGTTTAGGGACTAGCGGCCCCTGGAATGAGCAGTTCTTC
TRBJ2-2,.,TRBV7-2,.,CASSLAGTGELFF,TGTGCCAGCAGCTTAGCGGGGACCGGGGAGCTGTTTTTT
TRBJ2-7,.,TRBV10-2,.,CASSEGNSYEQYF,TGCGCCAGCAGTGAAGGGAACAGCTACGAGCAGTACTTC
TRBJ2-5,.,TRBV7-7,.,CASSSAPLETQYF,TGTGCCAGCAGCTCCGCCCCCCTAGAGACCCAGTACTTC
TRBJ1-1,.,TRBV27,once,CASSLKGITEAFF,TGTGCCAGCAGTTTGAAGGGCATCACTGAAGCTTTCTTT
TRBJ2-7,TRBD1,TRBV5-6,.,CASSLLDRSYEQYF,TGTGCCAGCAGCTTACTGGACAGGTCCTACGAGCAGTACTTC
TRBJ2-7,.,TRBV27,.,CASSIGRGEQYF,TGTGCCAGCAGTATCGGACGAGGGGAGCAGTACTTC
TRBJ2-3,TRBD2,TRBV28,once,CASALRREDFTDTQYF,TGTGCCAGCGCCCTAAGGCGGGAGGACTTCACAGATACGCAGTATTTT
TRBJ1-2,TRBD1,TRBV27,once,CASSSTGGLNYGYTF,TGTGCCAGCAGTTCGACAGGGGGCCTAAACTATGGCTACACCTTC
TRBJ2-7,.,TRBV2,.,CASRQFDYEQYF,TGTGCCAGCAGACAGTTCGACTACGAGCAGTACTTC
TRBJ2-7,.,TRBV5-1,few,CASSRDGGYEQYF,TGCGCCAGCAGTCGGGACGGAGGGTACGAGCAGTACTTC
TRBJ2-2,.,TRBV9,.,CASSEGGTGELFF,TGTGCCAGCAGCGAGGGAGGCACCGGGGAGCTGTTTTTT
TRBJ2-7,TRBD1,TRBV7-9,.,CASSLRPGQGMGEEQYF,TGTGCCAGCAGCTTACGGCCGGGACAGGGAATGGGTGAGGAGCAGTACTTC
TRBJ2-7,TRBD2,TRBV7-9,.,CASIKLAGNSYEQYF,TGTGCCAGCATCAAGCTAGCGGGGAACTCCTACGAGCAGTACTTC
TRBJ2-7,TRBD2,TRBV28,once,CASSGPRGSGSYEQYF,TGTGCCAGCAGTGGGCCCCGGGGAAGCGGGAGTTACGAGCAGTACTTC
TRBJ2-1,TRBD2,TRBV7-2,once,CASSLVAGGANEQFF,TGTGCCAGCAGCTTAGTGGCGGGAGGGGCCAATGAGCAGTTCTTC
TRBJ1-1,.,TRBV11-3,once,CASSSPRGTEAFF,TGTGCCAGCAGCTCGCCCCGGGGCACTGAAGCTTTCTTT
TRBJ2-3,.,TRBV4-3,.,CASSLTLGTSGTDTQYF,TGCGCCAGCAGCCTCACACTCGGGACATCTGGCACAGATACGCAGTATTTT
TRBJ2-3,.,TRBV15,.,CATSSIGGDTQYF,TGTGCCACCAGCAGTATTGGGGGAGATACGCAGTATTTT
TRBJ2-7,.,TRBV11-2,.,CASSSQLYEQYF,TGTGCCAGCAGCTCACAGCTCTACGAGCAGTACTTC
TRBJ2-7,.,TRBV11-3,.,CASRLTGFHEQYF,TGTGCCAGCAGGTTGACGGGTTTCCACGAGCAGTACTTC
TRBJ1-1,TRBD1,TRBV5-1,once,CASSLGGEAREAFF,TGCGCCAGCAGCTTAGGGGGCGAGGCGCGTGAAGCTTTCTTT
TRBJ2-5,.,TRBV5-1,.,CASSLAGQVTETQYF,TGCGCCAGCAGCTTGGCCGGTCAGGTGACAGAGACCCAGTACTTC
TRBJ2-5,TRBD2,TRBV10-2,.,CASSLAGDLQETQYF,TGCGCCAGCAGTCTAGCGGGGGACCTCCAAGAGACCCAGTACTTC
TRBJ1-4,TRBD1,TRBV7-9,.,CASSFRGQGASRSEKLFF,TGTGCCAGCAGCTTCCGAGGGCAGGGGGCTAGTAGAAGTGAAAAACTGTTTTTT
TRBJ1-1,.,TRBV5-4,.,CASSTLKVRAEAFF,TGTGCCAGCAGCACCCTCAAGGTTAGGGCTGAAGCTTTCTTT
TRBJ2-5,.,TRBV4-1,once,CASSQEEQTQYF,TGCGCCAGCAGCCAAGAAGAGCAGACCCAGTACTTC
TRBJ1-1,.,TRBV5-1,.,CASSSTGTQNTEAFF,TGCGCCAGCAGCAGCACCGGGACGCAGAACACTGAAGCTTTCTTT
TRBJ1-4,.,TRBV13,.,CASSLTATNEKLFF,TGTGCCAGCAGCTTGACAGCAACTAATGAAAAACTGTTTTTT
TRBJ2-1,.,TRBV5-1,.,CASSLGRISYNEQFF,TGCGCCAGCAGCTTGGGACGGATCTCCTACAATGAGCAGTTCTTC
TRBJ2-5,.,TRBV30,.,CAWKGLGQETQYF,TGTGCCTGGAAGGGTTTAGGCCAAGAGACCCAGTACTTC
TRBJ1-1,.,TRBV27,.,CASSLSRNTEAFF,TGTGCCAGCAGTTTATCCAGGAACACTGAAGCTTTCTTT
TRBJ1-6,.,TRBV11-2,once,CASSSTGLHSPLHF,TGTGCCAGCAGCTCTACAGGTCTCCATTCACCCCTCCACTTT
TRBJ1-5,.,TRBV7-9,.,CASSPTVSNQPQHF,TGTGCCAGCAGCCCCACGGTTAGCAATCAGCCCCAGCATTTT
TRBJ1-5,.,TRBV2,few,CASSEWAPGGQPQHF,TGTGCCAGCAGTGAATGGGCCCCGGGGGGTCAGCCCCAGCATTTT
TRBJ2-1,TRBD2,TRBV4-1,.,CASSHGTSGSGGNEQFF,TGCGCCAGCAGCCATGGGACTAGCGGGAGCGGGGGTAATGAGCAGTTCTTC
TRBJ1-4,.,TRBV4-2,.,CASSPPFSATNEKLFF,TGTGCCAGCAGCCCGCCGTTTTCTGCAACTAATGAAAAACTGTTTTTT
TRBJ2-2,.,TRBV19,.,CASSRTAANTGELFF,TGTGCCAGTAGTAGAACAGCCGCGAACACCGGGGAGCTGTTTTTT
TRBJ2-7,.,TRBV4-1,few,CASSQGGVREQYF,TGCGCCAGCAGCCAAGGGGGCGTCAGAGAGCAGTACTTC
TRBJ1-1,.,TRBV6-5,.,CASTRSGRQAEAFF,TGTGCCAGCACCCGATCAGGGCGCCAGGCTGAAGCTTTCTTT
TRBJ1-5,TRBD1,TRBV28,.,CASSTLTGGRGNQPQHF,TGTGCCAGCAGTACATTGACAGGGGGGCGTGGCAATCAGCCCCAGCATTTT
TRBJ2-7,TRBD2,TRBV10-3,.,CAIAPRLAGVVEQYF,TGTGCCATCGCACCACGACTAGCGGGAGTGGTTGAGCAGTACTTC
TRBJ1-3,.,TRBV19,.,CASSITRGSGNTIYF,TGTGCCAGTAGTATAACCAGGGGCTCTGGAAACACCATATATTTT
TRBJ1-1,.,TRBV18,.,CASSPTLQRTEAFF,TGTGCCAGCTCACCGACTCTCCAGAGGACTGAAGCTTTCTTT
TRBJ2-6,.,TRBV2,few,CASSPRQLSGANVLTF,TGTGCCAGCAGTCCCCGACAGCTCTCTGGGGCCAACGTCCTGACTTTC
TRBJ1-1,.,TRBV4-2,.,CASSQESGQSVFF,TGTGCCAGCAGCCAAGAAAGCGGACAGTCGGTTTTCTTT
TRBJ1-2,.,TRBV28,.,CASIQAGGGYLNYGYTF,TGTGCCAGCATTCAGGCAGGCGGGGGGTACCTTAACTATGGCTACACCTTC
TRBJ1-1,TRBD1,TRBV10-2,.,CASSVDGRIGQGCEAFF,TGCGCCAGCAGTGTCGATGGCCGAATAGGACAGGGGTGTGAAGCTTTCTTT
TRBJ1-6,.,TRBV10-3,.,CAISEGSYNSPLHF,TGTGCCATCAGTGAGGGGTCCTATAATTCACCCCTCCACTTT
TRBJ1-5,.,TRBV21-1,.,CASSTDRGYSNQPQHF,TGTGCCAGCAGCACCGACAGGGGATATAGCAATCAGCCCCAGCATTTT